Listed below are T cell receptor beta chains from one sample, sequenced in a study of blood T cell repertoires in COVID-19. TCRdb keeps only in-frame clones here, not all; method: immunoSEQ multiplex PCR. The table includes roughly 120,000 clones, 90% detected once. What was sequenced was peripheral blood. Source of these receptors: a man aged 60 to 75 with COVID-19, enrolled during active disease. The CDR3 runs from the conserved cysteine through the conserved F or W. Each record gives: clone size, J gene, D gene, V gene, CDR3 protein, CDR3 DNA. D genes are given only for firm matches. Clone sizes are given selectively: once, few, many, or a class where the clone is expanded.

.	TRBJ2-7	.	TRBV30	CAWNEEGVYEQYF	TGTGCCTGGAACGAGGAAGGTGTTTACGAGCAGTACTTC
.	TRBJ2-7	.	TRBV18	CASSPQPEVVEQYF	TGTGCCAGCTCACCCCAACCAGAGGTCGTCGAGCAGTACTTC
.	TRBJ2-1	.	TRBV18	CASSPNLGSEQFF	TGTGCCAGCTCACCCAACCTTGGCAGTGAGCAGTTCTTC
few	TRBJ1-4	.	TRBV6-5	CASSPRTVHEKLFF	TGTGCCAGCAGTCCTAGGACAGTCCACGAAAAACTGTTTTTT
.	TRBJ1-6	TRBD1	TRBV3-1/TRBV3-2	CASGDRNSPLHF	TGTGCCAGCGGGGACAGGAATTCACCCCTCCACTTT
.	TRBJ2-1	TRBD1	TRBV7-2	CASSLSGTENEQFF	TGTGCCAGCAGCTTATCCGGGACAGAGAATGAGCAGTTCTTC
.	TRBJ2-3	TRBD2	TRBV7-3	CASSLFGGRPDTQYF	TGTGCCAGCAGCTTATTCGGCGGGAGACCAGATACGCAGTATTTT
.	TRBJ2-1	.	TRBV10-3	CAIGRRDVSSYNEQFF	TGTGCCATCGGCAGGAGGGACGTAAGCTCCTACAATGAGCAGTTCTTC
.	TRBJ2-1	.	TRBV30	CAWKTGNVHNEQFF	TGTGCCTGGAAAACAGGGAACGTCCACAATGAGCAGTTCTTC
.	TRBJ1-5	.	TRBV2	CASSLTDNQPQHF	TGTGCCAGCAGTTTGACAGACAATCAGCCCCAGCATTTT
.	TRBJ2-5	.	TRBV12-5	CASGLVGAGVETQYF	TGTGCTAGTGGTTTGGTAGGGGCAGGGGTGGAGACCCAGTACTTC
.	TRBJ1-2	.	TRBV11-2	CASSSTGKGDYGYTF	TGTGCCAGCAGCTCCACAGGGAAGGGCGACTATGGCTACACCTTC
.	TRBJ1-5	TRBD1	TRBV30	CAWSPGGGQPQHF	TGTGCCTGGAGTCCAGGGGGTGGTCAGCCCCAGCATTTT
few	TRBJ2-7	TRBD2	TRBV12-3/TRBV12-4	CASSLGGLGYF	TGTGCCAGCAGTTTGGGAGGGTTGGGGTACTTC
.	TRBJ2-2	TRBD1	TRBV10-2	CASRSDRGTGELFF	TGCGCCAGCAGGAGTGACAGGGGAACCGGGGAGCTGTTTTTT
.	TRBJ2-5	.	TRBV18	CASSPMRSQETQYF	TGTGCCAGCTCACCAATGAGGTCGCAGGAGACCCAGTACTTC
.	TRBJ2-5	TRBD2	TRBV30	CAWSRGLAGDETQYF	TGTGCCTGGAGCCGGGGACTAGCGGGAGATGAGACCCAGTACTTC
.	TRBJ1-5	TRBD1	TRBV2	CASSEVTGDQPQHF	TGTGCCAGCAGTGAAGTAACAGGGGATCAGCCCCAGCATTTT
.	TRBJ2-1	TRBD2	TRBV5-1	CASSVAGRDNEQFF	TGCGCCAGCAGCGTAGCGGGCCGGGACAATGAGCAGTTCTTC
few	TRBJ1-2	.	TRBV7-8	CASSLVAGSSNYGYTF	TGTGCCAGCAGCTTAGTGGCAGGATCTTCGAACTATGGCTACACCTTC
.	TRBJ2-5	.	TRBV28	CASNPGLLQETQYF	TGTGCCAGCAATCCAGGGCTGCTCCAAGAGACCCAGTACTTC
many	TRBJ2-5	.	TRBV7-9	CASSLSWRMYQETQYF	TGTGCCAGCAGCTTAAGTTGGCGGATGTACCAAGAGACCCAGTACTTC
.	TRBJ2-7	TRBD2	TRBV5-1	CASSVTSGSSYEQYF	TGCGCCAGCAGCGTGACTAGCGGAAGCTCCTACGAGCAGTACTTC
.	TRBJ1-1	TRBD1	TRBV5-1	CASSEGQGSGNTEAFF	TGCGCCAGCAGCGAAGGACAGGGGAGTGGGAACACTGAAGCTTTCTTT
.	TRBJ1-2	.	TRBV7-2	CASSSPTVDRLYGYTF	TGTGCCAGCAGCTCCCCAACAGTTGACAGGCTCTATGGCTACACCTTC
.	TRBJ1-2	TRBD1	TRBV27	CASRIQGSNYGYTF	TGTGCCAGCAGGATACAGGGGAGTAACTATGGCTACACCTTC
.	TRBJ2-1	TRBD2	TRBV28	CASSPSGRASNEQFF	TGTGCCAGCAGTCCTAGCGGGAGGGCCTCAAATGAGCAGTTCTTC
.	TRBJ1-1	TRBD1	TRBV5-4	CASRRGEMNTEAFF	TGTGCCAGCCGCAGGGGGGAAATGAACACTGAAGCTTTCTTT
.	TRBJ2-3	TRBD2	TRBV10-2	CASRPGGWGVGTDTQYF	TGCGCCAGCAGACCGGGAGGTTGGGGGGTGGGGACAGATACGCAGTATTTT
.	TRBJ2-5	TRBD1	TRBV10-3	CAISDRGRVETQYF	TGTGCCATCAGTGACAGGGGGCGCGTTGAGACCCAGTACTTC
.	TRBJ2-1	TRBD1	TRBV30	CAFTGGSYNEQFF	TGTGCCTTCACAGGGGGCTCCTACAATGAGCAGTTCTTC
.	TRBJ2-7	.	TRBV20-1	CSASKVGRQRYEQYF	TGCAGTGCTAGTAAGGTCGGGAGACAGAGATACGAGCAGTACTTC
.	TRBJ2-3	TRBD1	TRBV24-1	CATSEPPGQGAATQYF	TGTGCCACCAGTGAGCCCCCGGGACAGGGGGCGGCTACGCAGTATTTT
.	TRBJ2-4	.	TRBV2	CASSFGQNIQYF	TGTGCCAGCAGTTTTGGCCAAAACATTCAGTACTTC
.	TRBJ2-7	TRBD2	TRBV18	CASSPRVSGSYEQYF	TGTGCCAGCTCACCCCGGGTTAGCGGGTCCTACGAGCAGTACTTC
.	TRBJ2-2	TRBD2	TRBV24-1	CATSAPGGLAPNTGELFF	TGTGCCACCAGTGCCCCCGGGGGACTAGCGCCTAACACCGGGGAGCTGTTTTTT
.	TRBJ1-6	.	TRBV27	CASSLSGTLNSPLHF	TGTGCCAGCAGTTTATCCGGGACACTTAATTCACCCCTCCACTTT
.	TRBJ1-5	.	TRBV7-2	CASSPPPGEGNQPQHF	TGTGCCAGCAGCCCTCCCCCGGGGGAGGGAAATCAGCCCCAGCATTTT
.	TRBJ2-2	TRBD1	TRBV19	CASSIHIGTGDVGELFF	TGTGCCAGTAGTATCCACATTGGGACAGGGGATGTCGGGGAGCTGTTTTTT
.	TRBJ1-5	.	TRBV24-1	CATSDNSGNQPQHF	TGTGCCACCAGTGATAATTCGGGAAATCAGCCCCAGCATTTT
.	TRBJ2-7	TRBD1	TRBV9	CASSPRGDSHPEQYF	TGTGCCAGCAGCCCCCGAGGGGACAGCCACCCCGAGCAGTACTTC
.	TRBJ2-7	TRBD1	TRBV11-3	CASSPDRGRAEQYF	TGTGCCAGCAGCCCGGACAGGGGGCGAGCCGAGCAGTACTTC
.	TRBJ1-5	.	TRBV18	CASSSRQDRNQPQHF	TGTGCCAGCTCATCCCGACAGGATCGGAATCAGCCCCAGCATTTT
.	TRBJ1-1	.	TRBV3-1/TRBV3-2	CASSQEPTSQGGAEAFF	TGTGCCAGCAGCCAAGAACCGACCTCACAGGGAGGGGCTGAAGCTTTCTTT
.	TRBJ2-3	.	TRBV12-5	CASGLVSGTDTQYF	TGTGCTAGTGGTTTGGTTAGCGGCACAGATACGCAGTATTTT
.	TRBJ2-5	TRBD2	TRBV5-1	CASSLEASGRGTQYF	TGCGCCAGCAGCTTGGAAGCTAGCGGGAGGGGGACCCAGTACTTC
.	TRBJ2-2	.	TRBV6-5	CASSNNGELFF	TGTGCCAGCAGTAATAACGGGGAGCTGTTTTTT
.	TRBJ2-5	TRBD2	TRBV16	CASSQGGLAGEETQYF	TGTGCCAGCAGCCAAGGGGGACTAGCGGGAGAAGAGACCCAGTACTTC
.	TRBJ1-4	.	TRBV23-1	CASRRVWGRTEKLFF	TGCGCCAGCCGACGCGTATGGGGGCGCACTGAAAAACTGTTTTTT
.	TRBJ2-1	TRBD2	TRBV30	CAWSGGLAGSRVF	TGTGCCTGGAGTGGCGGACTAGCGGGGTCCAGGGTCTTC
.	TRBJ1-2	.	TRBV5-1	CASSPDTYNYGYTF	TGCGCCAGCAGCCCGGACACCTACAACTATGGCTACACCTTC
.	TRBJ2-1	.	TRBV19	CASSLPPDNEQFF	TGTGCCAGTAGTCTACCGCCGGACAATGAGCAGTTCTTC
.	TRBJ1-6	TRBD1	TRBV5-1	CASSGTGTGGISYNSPLHF	TGCGCCAGCAGCGGAACCGGGACAGGGGGTATCTCCTATAATTCACCCCTCCACTTT
.	TRBJ1-5	.	TRBV6-4	CASSQGINQPQHF	TGTGCCAGCAGTCAGGGAATAAATCAGCCCCAGCATTTT
.	TRBJ1-3	TRBD1	TRBV28	CASFTTGYFSGNTIYF	TGTGCCAGCTTCACGACAGGGTATTTTTCTGGAAACACCATATATTTT
.	TRBJ1-5	.	TRBV30	CAWSAHGGLRNQPQHF	TGTGCCTGGAGTGCCCACGGGGGGCTACGCAATCAGCCCCAGCATTTT
.	TRBJ1-4	.	TRBV2	CASSLLAILNEKLFF	TGTGCCAGCAGTCTCTTAGCCATACTGAATGAAAAACTGTTTTTT
.	TRBJ1-4	TRBD1	TRBV5-1	CASSLVAGGRKLFF	TGCGCCAGCAGCTTGGTGGCAGGGGGCCGAAAACTGTTTTTT
.	TRBJ1-4	.	TRBV4-1	CASSQARDTYNEKLFF	TGCGCCAGCAGCCAGGCTCGGGACACCTATAATGAAAAACTGTTTTTT